The 15 T cell receptor beta chains below all came from one sample that was sequenced in a study of T cell changes during pregnancy in multiple sclerosis (dated by TCRdb to about 2019). The library was produced with the immunoSEQ multiplex PCR assay. What TCRdb holds here is the immuneACCESS table cut down to in-frame rearrangements. Part of the clones is not present; checked against another copy, under half of the missing clones reflect an unresolved V gene, and the others are unexplained. This sample is represented by about 83,000 clones; about 90% of them were singletons. Of the sample, around 3.3% is held by the ten largest clones. Sequences were derived from PBMCs, sampled in the first trimester of pregnancy. The receptors were sampled from a female donor in good health, serving as a control in a pregnancy study. Some clones in this sample may be carry-over from other donors' samples.

The V gene is TRBV5-4, the J gene TRBJ2-5; the match to TRBD2 covers 9 bases. The DNA end favors TRBJ2-7, so the J call may be wrong. The germline CDR1 and CDR2 sequences are SGHNT and YYREEE (reference sequence). CDR3 size: 16 residues. The CDR3 here is CASSFGPSGGRNEQYF. CDR3 DNA sequence: TGTGCCAGCAGCTTCGGGCCCAGCGGGGGGAGGAACGAGCAGTACTTC.

The chain uses TRBV4-3 and TRBJ2-6, with TRBD1 identical over 8 bases. V shed 4 bases, J shed 4 bases, and the junction held 6 bases outside the gene matches. CDR1 and CDR2 from the germline V gene are LGHNA and YSLEER. The CDR3 contains 16 residues. CDR3 nucleotides: TGCGCCAGCAGCCGCAAGACAGGGGTAGGGGCCAACGTCCTGACTTTC. It yields the protein CASSRKTGVGANVLTF.

V is TRBV28 and J is TRBJ1-5, with TRBD1 matching over 7 bases. V was pared by 7 bases and J by 6 bases, with 6 bases of the junction left unmatched. The CDR3 is 13 amino acids. The V gene's germline CDR1 is MDHEN and CDR2 SYDVKM. This chain's CDR3 is CASNPTGLQPQHF. Written as DNA, the CDR3 is TGTGCCAGCAACCCGACAGGGCTTCAGCCCCAGCATTTT.

This sequence joins TRBV10-3 and TRBJ2-1, with TRBD1 as a possible D gene (5 bases). The ends were cut back, 4 bases at V and 0 bases at J, with 25 bases in the middle. The CDR3 has 20 amino acids. Germline CDR1 is ENHRY and CDR2 is SYGVKD. The chain's CDR3 is CAISVPDSFPRKSSYNEQFF. As DNA, the CDR3 is TGTGCCATCAGTGTCCCCGACAGTTTTCCAAGAAAAAGCTCCTACAATGAGCAGTTCTTC.

The chain carries TRBV5-1 and TRBJ1-6; unclear D gene. Germline CDR1 and CDR2: SGHRS and YFSETQ. The germline V and J ends were trimmed by 0 bases and 0 bases, with 10 bases remaining between them. This CDR3 has 17 residues. CDR3 sequence (DNA): TGCGCCAGCAGCTTGGCTGCGGGAAGCTCCTATAATTCACCCCTCCACTTT. Amino acids: CASSLAAGSSYNSPLHF.

The CDR3 loop reads CASSSNQGIEAFF. The CDR3 coding sequence is TGTGCCAGCAGCTCTAATCAGGGCATTGAAGCTTTCTTT. The chain combines TRBV5-4 with TRBJ1-1; weak D call: TRBD1 (5 bases). The CDR3 consists of 13 residues. V was trimmed by 3 bases and J by 7 bases, leaving 13 bases between them. The germline CDR1 and CDR2 sequences are SGHNT and YYREEE (reference sequence).

V usage is TRBV27 and J usage is TRBJ1-5; no definite D call. Trimming removed 3 bases from V and 4 bases from J, with 7 bases in between. The V gene's germline CDR1 is MNHEY and CDR2 SMNVEV (reference sequence). CDR3 length equals 13 residues. The CDR3 DNA reads as TGTGCCAGCAGTTTTGAGTGGAATCAGCCCCAGCATTTT. As protein: CASSFEWNQPQHF.

This rearrangement joins TRBV7-9 to TRBJ2-2; D remains ambiguous. Germline loops: CDR1 SEHNR, CDR2 FQNEAQ (reference sequence). The CDR3 is made up of 14 amino acids. Deletions cut 6 bases from V and 3 bases from J, with 11 bases between. The CDR3 region is CASRFPQDTGELFF. In DNA, the CDR3 is TGTGCCAGCAGATTCCCGCAGGACACCGGGGAGCTGTTTTTT. The variable domain in full, with the rest retrieved from reference TRBV7-9 and TRBJ2-2, is DTGVSQNPRHKITKRGQNVTFRCDPISEHNRLYWYRQTLGQGPEFLTYFQNEAQLEKSRLLSDRFSAERPKGSFSTLEIQRTEQGDSAMYLCASRFPQDTGELFFGEGSRLTVL.

The chain recombines TRBV4-2 with TRBJ2-1; 13 bases fit TRBD2. Germline lookup yields CDR1 LGHNA and CDR2 YNFKEQ. J lost 6 bases, V lost 0 bases, and 8 bases had no gene match. The CDR3 has 18 residues. CDR3 coding DNA: TGTGCCAGCAGCCAAGATTTTCCGGGACTAGCGGGGCCCAATGAGCAGTTCTTC. Residues: CASSQDFPGLAGPNEQFF.

The CDR3: CASSLDRVDTGELFF. For the CDR3, the DNA is TGTGCCAGCAGCTTAGACAGGGTCGACACCGGGGAGCTGTTTTTT. This rearrangement joins TRBV7-7 to TRBJ2-2; perhaps TRBD1 as D (6 bases). The CDR3 spans 15 residues. Germline V lookup: CDR1 SSHAT, CDR2 FNYEAQ (reference sequence). Trimming cost V 1 base and J 3 bases, with 9 bases left between them. Full variable domain (rest looked up from reference TRBV7-7 and TRBJ2-2): GAGVSQSPRYKVTKRGQDVTLRCDPISSHATLYWYQQALGQGPEFLTYFNYEAQPDKSGLPSDRFSAERPEGSISTLTIQRTEQRDSAMYRCASSLDRVDTGELFFGEGSRLTVL.

The rearrangement links TRBV5-1 to TRBJ1-4, with 7 bases matching TRBD1. The trim removed 3 bases at V and 5 bases at J, leaving 7 bases unmatched. CDR1 SGHRS and CDR2 YFSETQ come from the germline V gene. The length of the CDR3 is 15 residues. CDR3 coding DNA: TGCGCCAGCAGCTCAGGACAGGAGAGAAATGAAAAACTGTTTTTT. This gives the protein CASSSGQERNEKLFF.

The V and J genes are TRBV18 and TRBJ2-3, with 9 bases lining up with TRBD2. The CDR3 runs to 19 residues. CDR1 KGHSH and CDR2 LQKENI come from the germline V gene. The V segment lost 0 bases and the J segment 4 bases; nucleotides outside the gene matches: 14. The CDR3 region has the DNA TGTGCCAGCTCACCACCTAGGCTAGCGGGGTCCAAAAACGCAGATACGCAGTATTTT. Translating gives CASSPPRLAGSKNADTQYF.

The chain combines TRBV5-6 with TRBJ2-3; the D gene is possibly TRBD1 (5 bases). Trimming cost V 1 base and J 2 bases, with 14 bases left between them. The CDR3 sequence is 16 residues long. The germline gives CDR1 SGHDT, CDR2 YYEEEE. Here the CDR3 reads CASSLRGTLVTDTQYF. CDR3 in DNA: TGTGCCAGCAGCTTGAGGGGCACCCTGGTCACAGATACGCAGTATTTT. The full variable domain, its missing parts supplied by reference TRBV5-6 and TRBJ2-3, is DAGVTQSPTHLIKTRGQQVTLRCSPKSGHDTVSWYQQALGQGPQFIFQYYEEEERQRGNFPDRFSGHQFPNYSSELNVNALLLGDSALYLCASSLRGTLVTDTQYFGPGTRLTVL.

The chain combines TRBV2 with TRBJ2-7; 8 nucleotides agree with TRBD1. Germline-derived CDR1 and CDR2 are SNHLY and FYNNEI. With V trimmed by 6 bases and J by 5 bases, 9 bases remained unmatched. This CDR3 has 14 residues. This CDR3 is CASSLRGLFHEQYF. The CDR3 DNA is TGTGCCAGCAGCCTCAGGGGGCTATTCCACGAGCAGTACTTC.

The chain is built from TRBV18 and TRBJ1-5; D may be TRBD1 (5 bases). Germline CDR1 is KGHSH and CDR2 is LQKENI. The CDR3 contains 13 residues. The germline V and J ends were trimmed by 5 bases and 4 bases, with 9 bases remaining between them. CDR3 amino acids: CASSEDRNQPQHF. The CDR3 bases are TGTGCCAGCTCAGAAGACAGAAATCAGCCCCAGCATTTT.